The clone carrying this T cell receptor beta chain was observed a handful of times. The TCRbeta library incorporated unique molecular identifiers. TCRdb re-called the PCR reads with MiXCR, one entry per CDR3 protein. The sample yields 500,000 or so distinct CDR3 sequences, less than 35% seen once. The data belong to a study of T-cell reconstitution after alpha-beta-depleted transplantation in children. Trimming removed 4 bases from V and 0 bases from J, with 9 bases in between. The CDR3 spans 14 residues. Germline-derived CDR1 and CDR2 are SGHTA and FQGNSA. This material consisted of PBMCs from the stem cell graft donor, taken from the stem cell graft. This chain joins TRBV7-2 and TRBJ1-1; tentative D call: TRBD1 (5 bases). The sequence was collected from a human donor who donated a stem cell graft to a child with aplastic anemia. CDR3 coding DNA: TGTGCCAGCAGCTCAAACAGGATGAACACTGAAGCTTTCTTT. It encodes CASSSNRMNTEAFF.